These 6 T cell receptor beta chains share one sample of origin, sequenced in a study of OX40 agonist ivuxolimab in advanced cancers. The library was generated by the immunoSEQ multiplex PCR assay. TCRdb stores this immuneACCESS table with in-frame sequences only. Part of the clones is absent; in the studies checked, under half of the shortfall reflects unresolved V genes, and no reason is known for the rest. The sample table records about 68,000 clones; around 90% of these occur just once. The ten largest clones represent about 0.31% of the sample. This sample comprised CD4+ or CD8+ T cells sorted from blood, obtained in a trial of the OX40 agonist ivuxolimab. These receptors were collected from an adult with an advanced solid tumor such as melanoma, head and neck, liver or kidney cancer.

The chain links TRBV13 to TRBJ2-5; TRBD1 matches 9 bases. Trimming cost V 0 bases and J 4 bases; bases outside gene matches: 0. The CDR3 consists of 14 residues. Germline CDR1 reads PRHDT; CDR2 reads FYEKMQ (reference sequence). This CDR3 reads CASSLGDRGETQYF. For the CDR3, the DNA is TGTGCCAGCAGCTTAGGGGACAGGGGAGAGACCCAGTACTTC.

This rearrangement joins TRBV5-4 to TRBJ2-1; TRBD2 aligns across 7 bases. The CDR3 has 14 residues. The ends lost 4 bases at V and 5 bases at J; junction bases unmatched: 6. Germline CDR1 and CDR2: SGHNT and YYREEE (reference sequence). CDR3 loop: CASSREGYHNEQFF. The CDR3 DNA is TGTGCCAGCAGCAGGGAGGGATACCACAATGAGCAGTTCTTC.

The V and J genes are TRBV20-1 and TRBJ2-1, with a weak D call TRBD2 (6 bases). Germline CDR1 is DFQATT and CDR2 is SNEGSKA (reference sequence). V was cut by 2 bases and J by 8 bases, with 7 bases left in between. This CDR3 is 11 amino acids long. CDR3 coding DNA: TGCAGTGCTAGACGGGGGTATGAGCAGTTCTTC. It translates to CSARRGYEQFF.

As to this clone: A junction boundary mismatches the germline segment, possibly from a read error. The rearrangement links TRBV4-1 to TRBJ2-7, with D tentatively TRBD1 or TRBD2 (5 bases each). Germline-derived CDR1 and CDR2 are MGHRA and YSYEKL. The CDR3 is made up of 15 amino acids. The DNA of the CDR3 is TGCGCCAGCAGACAAGACCGGGACGGACCCTACGAGCAGTACTTC. Amino acids: CASRQDRDGPYEQYF.

In its sample, this clone was seen once. V usage is TRBV5-1 and J usage is TRBJ1-4; 9 positions agree with TRBD1. CDR3 length equals 13 residues. The V and J ends lost 6 bases and 8 bases, in that order; junction bases with no gene match: 5. From germline, CDR1 is SGHRS and CDR2 YFSETQ. The CDR3 reads CASKQGTGEKLFF. As DNA, the CDR3 is TGCGCCAGCAAACAGGGGACAGGGGAAAAACTGTTTTTT.

V is TRBV7-9 and J is TRBJ1-3; TRBD1 matches 8 bases. The V and J ends lost 5 bases and 1 base, in that order; junction bases with no gene match: 4. The CDR3 spans 15 residues. Germline CDR1 reads SEHNR; CDR2 reads FQNEAQ (reference sequence). Written as DNA, the CDR3 is TGTGCCAGCAGCCGGACAGGGCCTTCTGGAAACACCATATATTTT. Encoded protein: CASSRTGPSGNTIYF.